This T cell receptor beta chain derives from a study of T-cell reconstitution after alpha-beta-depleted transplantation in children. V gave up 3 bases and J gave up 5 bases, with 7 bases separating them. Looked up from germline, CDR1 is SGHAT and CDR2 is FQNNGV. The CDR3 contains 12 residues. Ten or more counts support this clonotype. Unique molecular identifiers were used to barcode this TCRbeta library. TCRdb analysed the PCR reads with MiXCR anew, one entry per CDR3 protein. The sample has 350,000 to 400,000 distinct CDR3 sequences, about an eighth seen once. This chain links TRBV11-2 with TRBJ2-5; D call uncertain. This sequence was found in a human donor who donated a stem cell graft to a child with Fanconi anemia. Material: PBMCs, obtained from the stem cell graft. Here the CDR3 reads CASSFITETQYF. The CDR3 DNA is TGTGCCAGCAGCTTTATTACGGAGACCCAGTACTTC.